Listed below are T cell receptor beta chains from one sample, sequenced in a study of T-cell memory formation after mild COVID-19. TCRdb reprocessed the 5' RACE reads with MiXCR, giving one entry per CDR3 protein. This sample carries around 200,000 distinct CDR3 sequences, about 20% of them seen once, and the ten largest clones take approximately 22%. Source material: PBMCs or a T cell subset sorted from them (not recorded which). The receptors originated from an adult woman who had mild COVID-19 (a few samples of this study predate the infection). Cell type and time point are not known. Each CDR3 is given without its conserved first and last residue. Each record gives: V gene, J gene, CDR3 protein.

V gene: TRBV20-1; J gene: TRBJ2-1; CDR3 protein: SAKFGQGIDEQF
V gene: TRBV11-2; J gene: TRBJ1-5; CDR3 protein: ASSLYAGNQPQH
V gene: TRBV5-1; J gene: TRBJ2-7; CDR3 protein: ASSLTGGVYEQY
V gene: TRBV4-2; J gene: TRBJ2-5; CDR3 protein: ASSQEVGMETQY
V gene: TRBV4-3; J gene: TRBJ1-2; CDR3 protein: ASSQDQGGGYT
V gene: TRBV24-1; J gene: TRBJ1-1; CDR3 protein: ATSDGAEAF
V gene: TRBV10-3; J gene: TRBJ2-3; CDR3 protein: AISESTSGYTDTQY
V gene: TRBV5-1; J gene: TRBJ2-2; CDR3 protein: ASSLKQGDTGELF
V gene: TRBV10-3; J gene: TRBJ2-1; CDR3 protein: AISEGASGTPYNEQF
V gene: TRBV12-3/TRBV12-4; J gene: TRBJ1-2; CDR3 protein: ASTVSGAFGYT
V gene: TRBV6-5; J gene: TRBJ2-3; CDR3 protein: ASSYRSVTSTDTQY
V gene: TRBV6-5; J gene: TRBJ1-1; CDR3 protein: ASSYHANTEAF
V gene: TRBV4-2; J gene: TRBJ1-1; CDR3 protein: ASSQVSGTEAF
V gene: TRBV7-6; J gene: TRBJ2-7; CDR3 protein: ASSPSRQGGYEQY
V gene: TRBV2; J gene: TRBJ2-7; CDR3 protein: ASSEPTGILGDEQY
V gene: TRBV9; J gene: TRBJ2-3; CDR3 protein: ASSVAAGGDTQY
V gene: TRBV7-9; J gene: TRBJ1-4; CDR3 protein: ASSPRTGRENYATNEKLF
V gene: TRBV29-1; J gene: TRBJ2-1; CDR3 protein: SVGLAGYNEQF
V gene: TRBV5-1; J gene: TRBJ2-1; CDR3 protein: ASSLEAQSSYNEQF
V gene: TRBV20-1; J gene: TRBJ2-1; CDR3 protein: SAIGTSGRALYNEQF
V gene: TRBV10-3; J gene: TRBJ2-2; CDR3 protein: AISESVGELF
V gene: TRBV7-6; J gene: TRBJ1-4; CDR3 protein: ASSLTPGQGWNEKLF
V gene: TRBV5-6; J gene: TRBJ2-3; CDR3 protein: ASSLNGTSGNTDTQY
V gene: TRBV13; J gene: TRBJ1-1; CDR3 protein: ASSFSDRNTEAF
V gene: TRBV7-6; J gene: TRBJ2-2; CDR3 protein: ASSREIGGELF
V gene: TRBV15; J gene: TRBJ1-5; CDR3 protein: ATSRERVQPQH
V gene: TRBV27; J gene: TRBJ2-1; CDR3 protein: ASSLGREYNEQF
V gene: TRBV20-1; J gene: TRBJ2-7; CDR3 protein: SVQGPGYEQY
V gene: TRBV7-6; J gene: TRBJ2-7; CDR3 protein: ASSPAADSYEQY